The clone carrying this T cell receptor (beta chain) was recorded at least ten times. Antigen specificity is unknown. Per germline, CDR1 SGHRS and CDR2 YFSETQ. The CDR3 is made up of 15 amino acids. Trimming removed 0 bases from V and 1 base from J, with 10 bases in between. This specimen comes from a study of neurological immune-mediated disorders. Study conclusions and caveats: No CDR3 amino acid sequences were shared by expanded clones across subjects, suggesting private repertoires in all groups.

The study used blood bank volunteers in Maryland, USA, as healthy controls. The sorted libraries involved the use of about 1 million CD4+ or CD8+ T cells. 5'RACE employing 10-nucleotide random UMIs yielded the cDNA. TCRdb fed the 5' RACE reads into MiXCR, producing one record per CDR3 protein. The sample has more than 35,000 distinct CDR3 sequences; about 6% are singletons. The chain employs TRBV5-1 and TRBJ1-1; TRBD1 is a possible D gene (6 bases). Sequencing was carried out using CD4+ T cells from blood. The sequence was obtained from a woman in her thirties or forties in good health. The CDR3 DNA sequence: TGCGCCAGCAGCTTGGGGACAGCAGAGAACACTGAAGCTTTCTTT. It translates to CASSLGTAENTEAFF.